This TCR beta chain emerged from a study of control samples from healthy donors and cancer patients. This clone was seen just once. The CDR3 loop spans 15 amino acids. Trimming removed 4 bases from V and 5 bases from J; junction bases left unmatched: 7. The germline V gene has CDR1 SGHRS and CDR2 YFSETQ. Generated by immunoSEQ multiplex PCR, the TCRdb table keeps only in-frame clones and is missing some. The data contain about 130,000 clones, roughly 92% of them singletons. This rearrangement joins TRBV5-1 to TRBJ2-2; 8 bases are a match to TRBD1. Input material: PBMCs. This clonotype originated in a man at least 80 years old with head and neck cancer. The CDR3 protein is CASSPVTGGTGELFF. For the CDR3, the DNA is TGCGCCAGCAGCCCAGTAACAGGGGGGACCGGGGAGCTGTTTTTT.